One and the same sample provided the 24 T cell receptor beta chains below, sequenced in a study of blood T cell repertoires in COVID-19. Generated by immunoSEQ multiplex PCR, the TCRdb table keeps only in-frame clones and is missing some. The sample lists 30,000 to 35,000 clones, approximately 83% occurring once. The sample was peripheral blood. The receptors stem from a man between 45 and 60 years old with acute or convalescent COVID-19.

This clone was counted between two and nine times. The CDR3 is CASSLRQRKAFF. CDR3 nucleotide sequence: TGTGCCAGCAGCCTGCGGCAGAGAAAAGCTTTCTTT. The chain is built from TRBV14 and TRBJ1-1, with unresolved D. The length of the CDR3 is 12 residues. V was trimmed by 4 bases and J by 9 bases, leaving 12 bases between them. Germline V gives CDR1 SGHDN, CDR2 FVKESK. Full variable domain (outside the CDR3, taken from reference TRBV14 and TRBJ1-1): EAGVTQFPSHSVIEKGQTVTLRCDPISGHDNLYWYRRVMGKEIKFLLHFVKESKQDESGMPNNRFLAERTGGTYSTLKVQPAELEDSGVYFCASSLRQRKAFFGQGTRLTVV.

The V and J genes are TRBV5-1 and TRBJ2-7; 8 nucleotides agree with TRBD1. Trimming took 0 bases from V and 4 from J; bases not matched to a gene: 6. Germline CDR1 reads SGHRS; CDR2 reads YFSETQ. The CDR3 sequence is 15 residues long. CDR3 residues: CASSLDPGQAYEQYF. The CDR3 DNA follows: TGCGCCAGCAGCTTGGACCCGGGACAGGCTTACGAGCAGTACTTC.

The rearrangement links TRBV6-5 to TRBJ2-5; 8 bases map to TRBD1. The CDR3 has 14 residues. Trimming cost V 6 bases and J 3 bases; bases outside gene matches: 6. The germline gives CDR1 MNHEY, CDR2 SVGAGI. CDR3 nucleotides: TGTGCCAGCAGGGTTGACAGGGGCGAAGAGACCCAGTACTTC. Its translation is CASRVDRGEETQYF.

This chain's CDR3 is CASSIGTTQETQYF. CDR3 DNA sequence: TGTGCCAGTAGTATAGGGACTACCCAAGAGACCCAGTACTTC. This rearrangement joins TRBV19 to TRBJ2-5; tentative D call: TRBD2 (6 bases). Trimming cost V 1 base and J 1 base, with 7 bases left between them. The germline V gene encodes CDR1 LNHDA and CDR2 SQIVND (reference sequence). This CDR3 region has 14 residues.

In its sample, this clone was seen a few times. The chain is built from TRBV30 and TRBJ1-6, with 8 nucleotides matching TRBD1. Germline V gives CDR1 GTSNPN, CDR2 SVGIG (reference sequence). This CDR3 is built from 13 residues. V gave up 5 bases and J gave up 7 bases; unmatched junction bases: 4. This chain's CDR3 is CAWGGQGNSPLHF. DNA of the CDR3: TGTGCCTGGGGAGGACAGGGAAATTCACCCCTCCACTTT.

The chain joins TRBV20-1 to TRBJ1-2; maybe TRBD1 (5 bases). V lost 3 bases and J 2 bases, leaving 16 bases between the germline ends. CDR1 and CDR2 (germline): DFQATT, SNEGSKA (reference sequence). The CDR3 spans 15 residues. This CDR3 is CSASPPRQYNYGYTF. Here the CDR3 DNA reads TGCAGTGCTAGTCCCCCGCGACAGTACAACTATGGCTACACCTTC.

The rearrangement joins TRBV5-1 to TRBJ1-4; no clear D gene. Germline V CDR1 and CDR2: SGHRS, YFSETQ. V shed 0 bases and J shed 1 base, with 4 bases lying between them. CDR3 size: 14 residues. The CDR3 DNA reads TGCGCCAGCAGCTTGGACGGAACTAATGAAAAACTGTTTTTT. Its protein product is CASSLDGTNEKLFF.

This clone has just a few counts. CDR3 DNA: TGTGCCAGCAGCGTAGATGAAGGGGCCTACGAGCAGTACTTC. Translating it yields CASSVDEGAYEQYF. The gene calls are TRBV9 and TRBJ2-7; D might be TRBD1 (5 bases). The CDR3 extends over 14 amino acids. The ends were cut back, 0 bases at V and 2 bases at J, with 9 bases in the middle. From germline, CDR1 is SGDLS and CDR2 YYNGEE.

In this sample, this clone turned up once. This chain links TRBV24-1 with TRBJ2-5; 10 bases line up with TRBD1. The V segment lost 3 bases and the J segment 5 bases; nucleotides outside the gene matches: 5. The germline gives CDR1 KGHDR, CDR2 SFDVKD. The CDR3 has 15 residues. In nucleotides, the CDR3 is TGTGCCACCAGTGATCGGACAGGGGGGCGGGAGACCCAGTACTTC. Translated: CATSDRTGGRETQYF.

J is TRBJ1-2 and V is TRBV7-8; 7 nucleotides agree with TRBD1. V trimming: 0 bases; J trimming: 2 bases; junction bases outside the gene matches: 3. Germline V CDR1 and CDR2: SGHVS, FQNEAQ. CDR3 length equals 15 residues. For the CDR3, the DNA is TGTGCCAGCAGCTTAGCGAGGGGGCGGAACTATGGCTACACCTTC. The encoded protein is CASSLARGRNYGYTF.

The rearrangement links TRBV6-1 to TRBJ2-7, with no clear D. Trimming removed 3 bases from V and 0 bases from J, with 9 bases in between. The CDR3 totals 14 residues. Germline V gene lookup returns CDR1 MNHNS and CDR2 SASEGT. CDR3 sequence (DNA): TGTGCCAGCAGTGAGTACAGAAACTCCTACGAGCAGTACTTC. Residues: CASSEYRNSYEQYF.

This clone was seen more than once but under ten times. The CDR3 loop is CATSRDPGIGQPQHF. In DNA form, the CDR3 reads TGTGCCACCAGCAGAGATCCCGGGATCGGGCAGCCCCAGCATTTT. The rearrangement links TRBV15 to TRBJ1-5; D not certain. CDR3 length equals 15 residues. Per germline, CDR1 LNHNV and CDR2 YYDKDF (reference sequence). Trimming shortened V by 0 bases and J by 7 bases, and 13 bases separated the two germline ends.

The J gene is TRBJ1-6, the V gene TRBV29-1, with D tentatively TRBD1 (6 bases). Germline CDR1 is SQVTM and CDR2 is ANQGSEA. V was clipped by 6 bases and J by 9 bases, with 15 bases between them. The CDR3 totals 13 residues. The CDR3 loop reads CSVNVGAGSPLHF. In DNA form, the CDR3 reads TGCAGCGTCAATGTGGGGGCTGGTTCACCCCTCCACTTT.

The chain couples TRBV21-1 to TRBJ2-5; TRBD2, as called in the table, went unchecked against the DNA. TRBV21-1 counts as a pseudogene. The CDR3 totals 11 residues. CDR3 in DNA: TGTGCCAGCAGCAAAGTCGGGACCCAGTACTTC. Protein: CASSKVGTQYF.

A word on this clone: One end of the junction is discordant with germline, which a read error may explain. This same CDR3 is encoded by further DNA sequences in the sample. The V and J genes are TRBV13 and TRBJ2-7, with TRBD1 matching over 11 bases. In germline, CDR1 is PRHDT, CDR2 FYEKMQ (reference sequence). CDR3 length: 15 amino acids. CDR3 protein: CASSLGGTGGREQYF. As DNA, the CDR3 is TGCGCCAGCAGCTTAGGGGGGACAGGGGGTAGGGAGCAGTACTTC. The complete variable domain, with remaining parts taken from reference TRBV13 and TRBJ2-7, reads AAGVIQSPRHLIKEKRETATLKCYPIPRHDTVYWYQQGPGQDPQFLISFYEKMQSDKGSIPDRFSAQQFSDYHSELNMSSLELGDSALYFCASSLGGTGGREQYFGPGTRLTVT.

This clone showed up just once. The chain joins TRBV6-1 to TRBJ2-3; the match to TRBD2 covers 10 bases. Germline V gene lookup returns CDR1 MNHNS and CDR2 SASEGT. The V segment lost 3 bases and the J segment 2 bases; nucleotides outside the gene matches: 8. CDR3 length: 17 amino acids. DNA of the CDR3: TGTGCCAGCAGTGATTCTCCTAGCGGGGGATACACAGATACGCAGTATTTT. Protein sequence: CASSDSPSGGYTDTQYF.

This clone showed up just once. The rearrangement links TRBV7-8 to TRBJ1-2; D uncertain. The CDR3 loop spans 13 amino acids. Germline CDR1 and CDR2: SGHVS and FQNEAQ. V was clipped by 3 bases and J by 8 bases, with 13 bases between them. CDR3 in DNA: TGTGCCAGCAGCTTTGGGGAGATAGGGGGCTACACCTTC. It yields the protein CASSFGEIGGYTF.

The chain combines TRBV6-1 with TRBJ1-2; 8 nucleotides align to TRBD1. The CDR3 has 15 residues. J gave up 8 bases and V 2 bases, and 10 bases lay outside the gene matches. CDR1 and CDR2 from the germline V gene are MNHNS and SASEGT. CDR3 nucleotides: TGTGCCAGCAGTGAAAGTTTTGGGCAGGGGGCGGGCTACACCTTC. Protein product: CASSESFGQGAGYTF.

The V call is TRBV5-4, the J call TRBJ2-7; D is ambiguous. This CDR3 has 16 residues. Deletions cut 4 bases from V and 0 bases from J, with 17 bases between. Per the germline V gene, CDR1 is SGHNT and CDR2 is YYREEE (reference sequence). The DNA for the CDR3 is TGTGCCAGCAGCCTACCATACAGTTCTGGCTCCTACGAGCAGTACTTC. Residues: CASSLPYSSGSYEQYF.

The chain is built from TRBV5-1 and TRBJ2-2, with a possible D match to TRBD1 (6 bases). This CDR3 comprises 15 residues. Between the trimmed V and J ends, which lost 4 bases and 1 base, there was a span of 11 bases. Germline loops: CDR1 SGHRS, CDR2 YFSETQ. The CDR3 reads CASSPRGQNTGELFF. The CDR3 coding sequence is TGCGCCAGCAGCCCCAGGGGACAGAACACCGGGGAGCTGTTTTTT.

The chain carries TRBV4-1 and TRBJ2-7, with 9 bases aligning to TRBD2. Germline CDR1 is MGHRA and CDR2 is YSYEKL. This CDR3 comprises 16 residues. J was trimmed by 6 bases and V by 4 bases; bases with no gene match: 13. CDR3 DNA: TGCGCCAGCAGCCCCGAGGGTAGCGGGAGATCGGGCGAGCAGTACTTC. Residues: CASSPEGSGRSGEQYF.

The gene calls are TRBV6-5 and TRBJ2-3; 8 nucleotides match TRBD2. The CDR3 runs to 15 residues. The V gene end was trimmed by 6 bases and the J gene end by 0 bases; junction bases not matched to a gene: 5. Germline V gene lookup returns CDR1 MNHEY and CDR2 SVGAGI. DNA for the CDR3: TGTGCCAGCAGGGGGTTAGCGGGAAGCACAGATACGCAGTATTTT. Translation: CASRGLAGSTDTQYF.

V gene TRBV7-9 combines with J gene TRBJ1-1; 7 bases are a match to TRBD1. Trimming took 2 bases from V and 3 from J; bases not matched to a gene: 0. The V gene's germline CDR1 is SEHNR and CDR2 FQNEAQ (reference sequence). There are 13 residues in the CDR3. The CDR3, as DNA: TGTGCCAGCAGCTTACAGGGGGACACTGAAGCTTTCTTT. This translates into CASSLQGDTEAFF.

The V and J genes are TRBV9 and TRBJ2-7; D is possibly TRBD1 (6 bases). V was shortened by 0 bases and J by 5 bases, with 12 bases between the two germline ends. The CDR3 has 14 amino acids. CDR1 is SGDLS, CDR2 YYNGEE, per germline. In DNA form, the CDR3 reads TGTGCCAGCAGCGTAGACGCAGGGGTCAACGAGCAGTACTTC. Protein sequence: CASSVDAGVNEQYF. The full variable domain, completed using reference TRBV9 and TRBJ2-7, is DSGVTQTPKHLITATGQRVTLRCSPRSGDLSVYWYQQSLDQGLQFLIQYYNGEERAKGNILERFSAQQFPDLHSELNLSSLELGDSALYFCASSVDAGVNEQYFGPGTRLTVT.